Listed below are T cell receptor beta chains from one sample, sequenced in a study of blood T cell repertoires in COVID-19. Sequencing used immunoSEQ multiplex PCR; TCRdb keeps in-frame clones, though not all of them. The table has around 180,000 clones, 87% seen once. Sequencing was carried out using peripheral blood. The receptor source for this set is a man between 35 and 55 years old with active or convalescent COVID-19. CDR3s include the opening cysteine and the closing phenylalanine or tryptophan. The order of the fields is CDR3 length, V gene, D gene, J gene, clone size, CDR3 DNA, CDR3 protein. A D gene is named only where the DNA matches it firmly. Some rows have no size entry. The others give once, few or many, or a class for an expanded clone.

cdr3_length: 14
v_call: TRBV7-3
d_call: TRBD1
j_call: TRBJ2-1
clone_size: .
cdr3_nt: TGTGCCAGCAGCTCCGGGACAGGGATAAGTGAGCAGTTCTTC
cdr3_aa: CASSSGTGISEQFF

cdr3_length: 13
v_call: TRBV11-2
d_call: TRBD1
j_call: TRBJ2-7
clone_size: .
cdr3_nt: TGTGCCAGCAGCGGGACAGGGACCTACGAGCAGTACTTC
cdr3_aa: CASSGTGTYEQYF

cdr3_length: 12
v_call: TRBV13
d_call: .
j_call: TRBJ1-2
clone_size: .
cdr3_nt: TGTGCCAGCAGCTTAGATCGCTATGGCTACACCTTC
cdr3_aa: CASSLDRYGYTF

cdr3_length: 17
v_call: TRBV30
d_call: TRBD1
j_call: TRBJ1-6
clone_size: .
cdr3_nt: TGTGCCTGGGTCTCCGGGACAGGGGGCTTCTATAATTCACCCCTCCACTTT
cdr3_aa: CAWVSGTGGFYNSPLHF

cdr3_length: 15
v_call: TRBV10-3
d_call: TRBD2
j_call: TRBJ2-1
clone_size: .
cdr3_nt: TGTGCCATCAGTGCTGGTAGCGGGGGGTACAATGAGCAGTTCTTC
cdr3_aa: CAISAGSGGYNEQFF

cdr3_length: 13
v_call: TRBV9
d_call: .
j_call: TRBJ2-7
clone_size: few
cdr3_nt: TGTGCCAGCAGCTCGGACAGCGCCTACGAGCAGTACTTC
cdr3_aa: CASSSDSAYEQYF

cdr3_length: 16
v_call: TRBV5-6
d_call: .
j_call: TRBJ1-1
clone_size: .
cdr3_nt: TGTGCCAGCAGCCTCGAATTACACGGCCACCTTGGGAGAGCTTTCTTT
cdr3_aa: CASSLELHGHLGRAFF

cdr3_length: 16
v_call: TRBV5-4
d_call: TRBD1
j_call: TRBJ1-2
clone_size: .
cdr3_nt: TGTGCCAGCACTGCGGGACAGGGGGCGCGGGGCGCTGGCTACACCTTC
cdr3_aa: CASTAGQGARGAGYTF

cdr3_length: 15
v_call: TRBV6-5
d_call: .
j_call: TRBJ2-2
clone_size: .
cdr3_nt: TGTGCCAGCAGGCCGGGACAAACGAACACCGGGGAGCTGTTTTTT
cdr3_aa: CASRPGQTNTGELFF

cdr3_length: 15
v_call: TRBV28
d_call: .
j_call: TRBJ2-6
clone_size: .
cdr3_nt: TGTGCCGCCGGGACACTTTTAACTGGGGCCAACGTCCTGACTTTC
cdr3_aa: CAAGTLLTGANVLTF

cdr3_length: 15
v_call: TRBV6-4
d_call: .
j_call: TRBJ1-1
clone_size: .
cdr3_nt: TGTGCCAGCAGTGTGGGGGGGCCGGGGAACACTGAAGCTTTCTTT
cdr3_aa: CASSVGGPGNTEAFF

cdr3_length: 13
v_call: TRBV2
d_call: .
j_call: TRBJ1-4
clone_size: .
cdr3_nt: TGTGCCCTCAGGGAGGTCACTAATGAAAAACTGTTTTTT
cdr3_aa: CALREVTNEKLFF

cdr3_length: 14
v_call: TRBV25-1
d_call: .
j_call: TRBJ1-2
clone_size: .
cdr3_nt: TGTGCCAGCAGTGATTGGACAGTTCCCTATGGCTACACCTTC
cdr3_aa: CASSDWTVPYGYTF

cdr3_length: 14
v_call: TRBV19
d_call: .
j_call: TRBJ2-2
clone_size: .
cdr3_nt: TGTGCCAGTAAATTAACAGGGTGGTCCGGGGAGCTGTTTTTT
cdr3_aa: CASKLTGWSGELFF

cdr3_length: 14
v_call: TRBV5-1
d_call: .
j_call: TRBJ1-1
clone_size: .
cdr3_nt: TGCGCCAGCAGCTTCGACGGGGGGAACACTGAAGCTTTCTTT
cdr3_aa: CASSFDGGNTEAFF

cdr3_length: 15
v_call: TRBV19
d_call: TRBD1
j_call: TRBJ2-2
clone_size: .
cdr3_nt: TGTGCCAGTAGTAAAGGACAGGGAAGTACCGGGGAGCTGTTTTTT
cdr3_aa: CASSKGQGSTGELFF

cdr3_length: 15
v_call: TRBV30
d_call: .
j_call: TRBJ2-6
clone_size: .
cdr3_nt: TGTGCCTGGAGTATGAGGGACTCTGGGGCCAACGTCCTGACTTTC
cdr3_aa: CAWSMRDSGANVLTF

cdr3_length: 16
v_call: TRBV5-6
d_call: .
j_call: TRBJ2-2
clone_size: .
cdr3_nt: TGTGCCAGCAGTCTGAGGCGTGGCTGGTATACCGGGGAGCTGTTTTTT
cdr3_aa: CASSLRRGWYTGELFF

cdr3_length: 15
v_call: TRBV7-3
d_call: TRBD1
j_call: TRBJ1-1
clone_size: .
cdr3_nt: TGTGCCAGCAGCCGGGCCCCGGGACAGGGATCTGAAGCTTTCTTT
cdr3_aa: CASSRAPGQGSEAFF

cdr3_length: 13
v_call: TRBV9
d_call: .
j_call: TRBJ2-2
clone_size: many
cdr3_nt: TGTGCCAGCAGCGTATTAAGCCTCGGGGAGCTGTTTTTT
cdr3_aa: CASSVLSLGELFF

cdr3_length: 12
v_call: TRBV3-1/TRBV3-2
d_call: .
j_call: TRBJ1-1
clone_size: .
cdr3_nt: TGTGCCAGCAGCCGGTGGGGGGCTGAAGCTTTCTTT
cdr3_aa: CASSRWGAEAFF

cdr3_length: 16
v_call: TRBV10-3
d_call: TRBD2
j_call: TRBJ2-5
clone_size: once
cdr3_nt: TGTGCCATCAGTGAGTCTGTGATAGCGGGGGTGGAGACCCAGTACTTC
cdr3_aa: CAISESVIAGVETQYF

cdr3_length: 14
v_call: TRBV11-3
d_call: .
j_call: TRBJ2-3
clone_size: .
cdr3_nt: TGTGCCAGCAGCTTAGATAGCCGGACAGATACGCAGTATTTT
cdr3_aa: CASSLDSRTDTQYF

cdr3_length: 17
v_call: TRBV20-1
d_call: .
j_call: TRBJ1-6
clone_size: .
cdr3_nt: TGCAGTGCTAGTAAGAGGGTCCCTCAGACCTATAATTCACCCCTCCACTTT
cdr3_aa: CSASKRVPQTYNSPLHF

cdr3_length: 17
v_call: TRBV6-2/TRBV6-3
d_call: TRBD2
j_call: TRBJ2-5
clone_size: .
cdr3_nt: TGTGCCAGCAGTTACTCGACACTACTAGCGGGGGGTCGGACCCAGTACTTC
cdr3_aa: CASSYSTLLAGGRTQYF

cdr3_length: 17
v_call: TRBV30
d_call: TRBD1
j_call: TRBJ1-2
clone_size: few
cdr3_nt: TGTGCCTGGAGTGTGAACAGGGGGCGGCTAGCTAACTATGGCTACACCTTC
cdr3_aa: CAWSVNRGRLANYGYTF

cdr3_length: 14
v_call: TRBV7-9
d_call: .
j_call: TRBJ1-2
clone_size: .
cdr3_nt: TGTGCCAGCAGCCGGGACTCCTTAGCGGGTGGCTACACCTTC
cdr3_aa: CASSRDSLAGGYTF

cdr3_length: 14
v_call: TRBV5-4
d_call: .
j_call: TRBJ1-2
clone_size: .
cdr3_nt: TGTGCCAGCAGCGAGCGCAGGGGAAGCTATGGCTACACCTTC
cdr3_aa: CASSERRGSYGYTF

cdr3_length: 16
v_call: TRBV5-1
d_call: .
j_call: TRBJ2-1
clone_size: .
cdr3_nt: TGCGCCAGCAGCATGGACGGACTAACCTCCTACAATGAGCAGTTCTTC
cdr3_aa: CASSMDGLTSYNEQFF

cdr3_length: 15
v_call: TRBV7-9
d_call: .
j_call: TRBJ2-3
clone_size: .
cdr3_nt: TGTGCCAGCAGCTTAGTGTGGGGGGGCACAGATACGCAGTATTTT
cdr3_aa: CASSLVWGGTDTQYF

cdr3_length: 16
v_call: TRBV5-1
d_call: .
j_call: TRBJ1-6
clone_size: .
cdr3_nt: TGCGCCAGCAGCTTGGAGGCAGGGTCCTATAATTCACCCCTCCACTTT
cdr3_aa: CASSLEAGSYNSPLHF

cdr3_length: 16
v_call: TRBV7-8
d_call: .
j_call: TRBJ1-1
clone_size: .
cdr3_nt: TGTGCCAGCAGCCCCGGATTCCGACGCGGGAACACTGAAGCTTTCTTT
cdr3_aa: CASSPGFRRGNTEAFF

cdr3_length: 19
v_call: TRBV13
d_call: TRBD2
j_call: TRBJ2-3
clone_size: .
cdr3_nt: TGTGCCAGCAGCTTACTGGAGGCGGGGGGGCCGAGACGCACAGATACGCAGTATTTT
cdr3_aa: CASSLLEAGGPRRTDTQYF

cdr3_length: 16
v_call: TRBV7-8
d_call: TRBD1
j_call: TRBJ1-5
clone_size: once
cdr3_nt: TGTGCCAGCAGCATCCTGACAGGGCCGAACAATCAGCCCCAGCATTTT
cdr3_aa: CASSILTGPNNQPQHF

cdr3_length: 16
v_call: TRBV18
d_call: TRBD1
j_call: TRBJ1-4
clone_size: .
cdr3_nt: TGTGCCAGCTCACCCACCCGAGGGACAGGGGATGAAAAACTGTTTTTT
cdr3_aa: CASSPTRGTGDEKLFF

cdr3_length: 14
v_call: TRBV19
d_call: TRBD1
j_call: TRBJ1-5
clone_size: .
cdr3_nt: TGTGCCAGTAAAGAAGACAGGGCCTTTCAGCCCCAGCATTTT
cdr3_aa: CASKEDRAFQPQHF

cdr3_length: 14
v_call: TRBV5-1
d_call: .
j_call: TRBJ2-2
clone_size: .
cdr3_nt: TGCGCCAGCAGCTTGGTACCGGACACCGGGGAGCTGTTTTTT
cdr3_aa: CASSLVPDTGELFF

cdr3_length: 13
v_call: TRBV30
d_call: .
j_call: TRBJ2-5
clone_size: .
cdr3_nt: TGTGCCTGGAGTGTCAGGTCCCGAGAGACCCAGTACTTC
cdr3_aa: CAWSVRSRETQYF

cdr3_length: 15
v_call: TRBV11-3
d_call: .
j_call: TRBJ2-5
clone_size: .
cdr3_nt: TGTGCCAGCAGCTTAGGGCAGGAGGAACAAGAGACCCAGTACTTC
cdr3_aa: CASSLGQEEQETQYF

cdr3_length: 15
v_call: TRBV7-9
d_call: .
j_call: TRBJ1-4
clone_size: .
cdr3_nt: TGTGCCAGCAGCCAGGACAGCTGGATGGAGGAAAAACTGTTTTTT
cdr3_aa: CASSQDSWMEEKLFF

cdr3_length: 16
v_call: TRBV19
d_call: .
j_call: TRBJ1-5
clone_size: .
cdr3_nt: TGTGCCAGTAGTATACACAACACCCTTTACAATCAGCCCCAGCATTTT
cdr3_aa: CASSIHNTLYNQPQHF

cdr3_length: 18
v_call: TRBV5-1
d_call: TRBD2
j_call: TRBJ2-2
clone_size: .
cdr3_nt: TGCGCCAGCAGCTTGCGGGCTAGCGGGGGGGCTTACACCGGGGAGCTGTTTTTT
cdr3_aa: CASSLRASGGAYTGELFF

cdr3_length: 15
v_call: TRBV30
d_call: .
j_call: TRBJ1-1
clone_size: .
cdr3_nt: TGTGCCTGGAGTAACAAGACAGTAGTGAACACTGAAGCTTTCTTT
cdr3_aa: CAWSNKTVVNTEAFF

cdr3_length: 11
v_call: TRBV30
d_call: .
j_call: TRBJ2-7
clone_size: .
cdr3_nt: TGTGCCTCGGAAACAGGGTCTCGGCGGTACTTC
cdr3_aa: CASETGSRRYF

cdr3_length: 15
v_call: TRBV9
d_call: TRBD1
j_call: TRBJ2-7
clone_size: .
cdr3_nt: TGTGCCAGCAGCGCGTCGGGACAGGATATTAACGAGCAGTACTTC
cdr3_aa: CASSASGQDINEQYF

cdr3_length: 14
v_call: TRBV25-1
d_call: .
j_call: TRBJ1-4
clone_size: .
cdr3_nt: TGTGCCAGCAGTGACCGGGACACGGGTGAAAAACTGTTTTTT
cdr3_aa: CASSDRDTGEKLFF

cdr3_length: 14
v_call: TRBV21-1
d_call: .
j_call: TRBJ2-1
clone_size: .
cdr3_nt: TGTGCCAGCAGCGGGGACAGCCTAAGGGATGAGCAGTTCTTC
cdr3_aa: CASSGDSLRDEQFF

cdr3_length: 14
v_call: TRBV5-5
d_call: .
j_call: TRBJ1-2
clone_size: .
cdr3_nt: TGTGCCAGCAGCCCCCTCGACAGGTACTATGGCTACACCTTC
cdr3_aa: CASSPLDRYYGYTF

cdr3_length: 13
v_call: TRBV4-1
d_call: .
j_call: TRBJ2-5
clone_size: .
cdr3_nt: TGCGCCAGCAGCCCGTGGGTCGGGGAGACCCAGTACTTC
cdr3_aa: CASSPWVGETQYF

cdr3_length: 16
v_call: TRBV4-2
d_call: .
j_call: TRBJ1-5
clone_size: .
cdr3_nt: TGTGCCAGCAGCCAAGAGGGCAAGAATAGCAATCAGCCCCAGCATTTT
cdr3_aa: CASSQEGKNSNQPQHF

cdr3_length: 17
v_call: TRBV3-1/TRBV3-2
d_call: .
j_call: TRBJ1-2
clone_size: .
cdr3_nt: TGTGCCAGCAGCCAGCTCCCCATGAGGACAGAAGCAGATGGCTACACCTTC
cdr3_aa: CASSQLPMRTEADGYTF

cdr3_length: 15
v_call: TRBV11-2
d_call: .
j_call: TRBJ1-6
clone_size: .
cdr3_nt: TGTGCCAGCAGCTTAGAGGCTGGGGGGAATTCACCCCTCCACTTT
cdr3_aa: CASSLEAGGNSPLHF

cdr3_length: 13
v_call: TRBV12-3/TRBV12-4
d_call: .
j_call: TRBJ2-7
clone_size: .
cdr3_nt: TGTGCCAGCAGTCCGGACAGTTACTACGAGCAGTACTTC
cdr3_aa: CASSPDSYYEQYF

cdr3_length: 12
v_call: TRBV7-8
d_call: TRBD1
j_call: TRBJ1-2
clone_size: .
cdr3_nt: TGTGCCAGCAGCTCGACAGGGGATGGCTACACCTTC
cdr3_aa: CASSSTGDGYTF

cdr3_length: 13
v_call: TRBV12-3/TRBV12-4
d_call: .
j_call: TRBJ2-5
clone_size: .
cdr3_nt: TGTGCCAGCAGGGACAGAGACCAAGAGACCCAGTACTTC
cdr3_aa: CASRDRDQETQYF

cdr3_length: 15
v_call: TRBV6-2/TRBV6-3
d_call: TRBD1
j_call: TRBJ1-5
clone_size: .
cdr3_nt: TGTGCCAGCAGTAATGGACAGGTTTTCAATCAGCCCCAGCATTTT
cdr3_aa: CASSNGQVFNQPQHF

cdr3_length: 20
v_call: TRBV5-4
d_call: .
j_call: TRBJ2-5
clone_size: .
cdr3_nt: TGTGCCAGCAGCCCCGGACCCATTGGGTCAATAAGCGGGCCCCAAGAGACCCAGTACTTC
cdr3_aa: CASSPGPIGSISGPQETQYF